This is a list of T cell receptor beta chains from one sample in a study of blood T cell repertoires in COVID-19. Sequenced by immunoSEQ multiplex PCR; TCRdb stores in-frame clones only, minus some. The sample yields 50,000 to 60,000 clones, about 91% seen once. The sequenced sample was peripheral blood. All receptors come from a man in his forties with COVID-19, enrolled during active disease. CDR3s include the opening cysteine and the closing phenylalanine or tryptophan. Fields, in order: CDR3 length, D gene, clone size, J gene, V gene, CDR3 DNA, CDR3 protein. D genes are given only for firm matches. Part of the rows lack a size; the others show once, few, many or a class for expanded clones.

15	-	-	TRBJ1-4	TRBV11-3	TGTGCCAGCAGCTTCGACACCTCAACTAATGAAAAACTGTTTTTT	CASSFDTSTNEKLFF
14	-	-	TRBJ2-3	TRBV7-2	TGTGCCAGCAGCGCTACCCCTAGCACAGATACGCAGTATTTT	CASSATPSTDTQYF
18	TRBD1	-	TRBJ1-1	TRBV7-9	TGTGCCAGCAGCTTCTGGGGACAGGGGACGTCCATGAACACTGAAGCTTTCTTT	CASSFWGQGTSMNTEAFF
13	-	-	TRBJ2-5	TRBV2	TGTGCCAGCAGTGACGGCCCCTTAAAGCGACAGTACTTC	CASSDGPLKRQYF
13	-	-	TRBJ1-5	TRBV12-3/TRBV12-4	TGTGCCAGCAGGTTGAAAGGGGATCAGCCCCAGCATTTT	CASRLKGDQPQHF
18	-	-	TRBJ1-3	TRBV18	TGTGCCAGCTCACTAAAGAGGGATACAGGGAGCTCTGGAAACACCATATATTTT	CASSLKRDTGSSGNTIYF
11	-	-	TRBJ2-4	TRBV5-1	TGCGCCAGCAGCGATGGGGCCATTCAGTACTTC	CASSDGAIQYF
14	TRBD1	-	TRBJ2-7	TRBV19	TGTGCCAGTAGTATCGGGACAGGGAGGCACGAGCAGTACTTC	CASSIGTGRHEQYF
13	-	-	TRBJ2-5	TRBV4-1	TGCGCCAGCAGCCAACTAGCGAAAGAGACCCAGTACTTC	CASSQLAKETQYF
16	TRBD1	-	TRBJ2-5	TRBV5-1	TGCGCCAGCAGCTTAGGCAGGGGGCTTGGACAAGAGACCCAGTACTTC	CASSLGRGLGQETQYF
13	TRBD1	-	TRBJ2-5	TRBV30	TGTGCCTGGAGTGAGGGGACAGGAGGGACCCAGTACTTC	CAWSEGTGGTQYF
16	TRBD2	-	TRBJ2-5	TRBV5-6	TGTGCCAGCAGCTGGGGCGGGGGAAGGATATACGAGACCCAGTACTTC	CASSWGGGRIYETQYF
14	-	few	TRBJ2-3	TRBV28	TGTGCCAGCAGTTTTCGGGGTTCCCCAGATACGCAGTATTTT	CASSFRGSPDTQYF
17	-	-	TRBJ1-2	TRBV11-2	TGTGCCAGCAGCTTGAGTGCCGGGGATCCCCTTAACTATGGCTACACCTTC	CASSLSAGDPLNYGYTF
13	TRBD1	-	TRBJ2-1	TRBV27	TGTGCCAGCCGGGACAGGGGGCTCTATGAGCAGTTCTTC	CASRDRGLYEQFF
15	-	-	TRBJ1-1	TRBV28	TGTGCCAGCACCCCCACTCGGGGGGCGTATACTGAAGCTTTCTTT	CASTPTRGAYTEAFF
15	-	-	TRBJ1-1	TRBV5-1	TGCGCCAGCAGCTTGGGAGGGCGGATGAACACTGAAGCTTTCTTT	CASSLGGRMNTEAFF
13	-	-	TRBJ1-4	TRBV20-1	TGCAGTGCTAGTACCGGTGGGGGGGAAAAACTGTTTTTT	CSASTGGGEKLFF
13	-	-	TRBJ2-7	TRBV27	TGTGCCAGCAGTTTCGGACAAAACTACGAGCAGTACTTC	CASSFGQNYEQYF
14	-	-	TRBJ2-3	TRBV6-6	TGTGCCAGCAGTTACGAGGGGGGGCGGGATACGCAGTATTTT	CASSYEGGRDTQYF
16	TRBD2	-	TRBJ2-5	TRBV27	TGTGCCAGCAGTGCCAAGACTAGCGGGGGGGTAGAGACCCAGTACTTC	CASSAKTSGGVETQYF
15	TRBD2	-	TRBJ2-7	TRBV11-2	TGTGCCAGCAGCTTACAAGCGGGAGGGGCCCACGAGCAGTACTTC	CASSLQAGGAHEQYF
13	-	-	TRBJ1-2	TRBV30	TGTGCCTGGAGTGTACGGTCAGGGCTTGGCTACACCTTC	CAWSVRSGLGYTF
19	TRBD2	-	TRBJ2-2	TRBV13	TGTGCCAGCAGCTTAGGCCTCCGACTAGCGGGAGGGCCGGGCGGGGAGCTGTTTTTT	CASSLGLRLAGGPGGELFF
13	-	-	TRBJ2-2	TRBV6-6	TGTGCCAGCAAAGGAGCGAACACCGGGGAGCTGTTTTTT	CASKGANTGELFF
14	TRBD2	-	TRBJ2-1	TRBV19	TGTGCCAGTAGTATAGATGTTAGCGGGAGGAAGAAGTTCTTC	CASSIDVSGRKKFF